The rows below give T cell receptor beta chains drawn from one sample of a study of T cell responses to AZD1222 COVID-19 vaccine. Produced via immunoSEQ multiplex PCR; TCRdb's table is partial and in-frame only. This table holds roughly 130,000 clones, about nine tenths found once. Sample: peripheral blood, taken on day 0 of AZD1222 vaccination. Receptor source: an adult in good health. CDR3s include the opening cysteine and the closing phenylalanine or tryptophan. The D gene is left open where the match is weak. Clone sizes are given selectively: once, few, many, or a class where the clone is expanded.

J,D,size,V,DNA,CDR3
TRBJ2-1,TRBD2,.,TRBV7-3,TGTGCCAGCAGCGGGGGGTGGAGTAGCGGGGCCAATGAGCAGTTCTTC,CASSGGWSSGANEQFF
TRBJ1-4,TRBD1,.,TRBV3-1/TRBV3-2,TGTGCCAGCAGCCAAACCCAGGGGGCTTGGGAAAAACTGTTTTTT,CASSQTQGAWEKLFF
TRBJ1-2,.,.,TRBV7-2,TGTGCCAGCAGCTCCAGAGTTGGGGCAGAACAAGGCTACACCTTC,CASSSRVGAEQGYTF
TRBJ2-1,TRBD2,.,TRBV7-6,TGTGCCAGCAGCTACAGACTAGCGGGGGAGCAGTTCTTC,CASSYRLAGEQFF
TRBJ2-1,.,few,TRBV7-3,TGTGCCAGCAGCGAAACCAGGGAGAATGAGCAGTTCTTC,CASSETRENEQFF
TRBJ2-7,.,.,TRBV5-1,TGCGCCAGCAGCACGGGACATCTCGAGCAGTACTTC,CASSTGHLEQYF
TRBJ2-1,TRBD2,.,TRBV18,TGTGCCAGCTCACCTCCACTAGCGGGGAGGGATGAGCAGTTCTTC,CASSPPLAGRDEQFF
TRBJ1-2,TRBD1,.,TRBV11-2,TGTGCCAGCAGCTTAGATCGGACAGGGGACGGCTACACCTTC,CASSLDRTGDGYTF
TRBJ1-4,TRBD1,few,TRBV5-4,TGTGCCAGCAGCTCCGGGACAGGGGTTGAAAAACTGTTTTTT,CASSSGTGVEKLFF
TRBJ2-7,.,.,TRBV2,TGTGCCAGCAGTCTAAGCAACGAGCAGTACTTC,CASSLSNEQYF
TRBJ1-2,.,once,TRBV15,TGTGCCACCAGCAGAGGTCAGGGAAGAGACTATGGCTACACCTTC,CATSRGQGRDYGYTF
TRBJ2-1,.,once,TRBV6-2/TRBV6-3,TGTGCCAGCAGTTACGAAGGCGGGCCCTACAATGAGCAGTTCTTC,CASSYEGGPYNEQFF
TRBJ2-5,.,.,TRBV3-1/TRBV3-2,TGTGCCAGCAGCTTCTCCCAAGAGACCCAGTACTTC,CASSFSQETQYF
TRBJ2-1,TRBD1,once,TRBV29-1,TGCAGCTTGGGACAGGGAATAGATGAGCAGTTCTTC,CSLGQGIDEQFF
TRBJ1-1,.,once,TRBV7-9,TGTGCCAGCAGCCAAACAAGCACTGAAGCTTTCTTT,CASSQTSTEAFF
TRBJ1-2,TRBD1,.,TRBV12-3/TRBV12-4,TGTGCCAGCAGCTCGACAGGGTCTGGTGGCTACACCTTC,CASSSTGSGGYTF
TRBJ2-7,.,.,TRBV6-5,TGTGCCAGCAGTTACTTCACCGGGCCCTTTGGCTACGAGCAGTACTTC,CASSYFTGPFGYEQYF
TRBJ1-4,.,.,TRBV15,TGTGCCACCAGCAGAGATCGAGGGGGGACTAATGAAAAACTGTTTTTT,CATSRDRGGTNEKLFF
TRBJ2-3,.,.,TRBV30,TGTGCCTGTGGGCCTCTCAGGGGTACGCAGTATTTT,CACGPLRGTQYF
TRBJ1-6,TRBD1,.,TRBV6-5,TGTGCCAGCAGGACCCCAGGGGGTTCACCCCTCCACTTT,CASRTPGGSPLHF
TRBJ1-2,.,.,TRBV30,TGTGCCTGGAGTGTCTACAGTTCTAACTATGGCTACACCTTC,CAWSVYSSNYGYTF
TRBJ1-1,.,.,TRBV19,TGTGCCAGTAGTAAAACAGGGTCCACTGAAGCTTTCTTT,CASSKTGSTEAFF
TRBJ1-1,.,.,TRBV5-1,TGCGCCAGCAGCCCGGGTAGCTTCGGAGCTTTCTTT,CASSPGSFGAFF
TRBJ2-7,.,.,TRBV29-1,TGCAGCGTTGGGTACGAGCAGTACTTC,CSVGYEQYF